This T cell receptor beta chain derives from a study of radiation and T cells in renal cell carcinoma. Study results and limitations: From baseline, blood top tumor clonotypes peaked at 2 weeks post-radiation.

Regarding this clone: Its cognate antigen is unknown.

Produced via immunoSEQ multiplex PCR; TCRdb's table is partial and in-frame only. The table includes about 140,000 clones, 75% to 90% detected once. Described time point: blood 4 weeks post-SBRT, at nephrectomy. Treatment reported: 15 Gy SBRT to primary tumor, nephrectomy 4 weeks later. Nephrectomy followed 15 Gy stereotactic body radiation by 4 weeks. Looked up from germline, CDR1 is SGHTA and CDR2 is FQGNSA. V was clipped by 5 bases and J by 3 bases, with 4 bases between them. CDR3 length: 11 amino acids. The chain uses TRBV7-2 and TRBJ1-1; D ambiguous. The TCR comes from a woman aged 45 to 65 with renal cell carcinoma. The sequences come from blood, collected from a patient whose treatment included radiotherapy and nephrectomy. The CDR3 coding sequence is TGTGCCAGCAGCGCTTACACTGAAGCTTTCTTT. Translated, it gives CASSAYTEAFF.